The next 29 T cell receptor beta chains were all read from a single sample in a study of T-cell reconstitution after alpha-beta-depleted transplantation in children. The TCRbeta library incorporated unique molecular identifiers. TCRdb reprocessed the PCR reads via MiXCR and lists one record per CDR3 protein. The sample has 360,000 or so distinct CDR3 sequences, roughly 22% seen once. The sequencing here drew on PBMCs from the stem cell graft donor, taken from the stem cell graft. The receptor source for this set is a human donor who donated a stem cell graft to a child with acute myeloid leukemia.

A few counts support this clonotype. The chain recombines TRBV4-3 with TRBJ2-2, with 8 nucleotides matching TRBD2. J was trimmed by 2 bases and V by 0 bases; bases with no gene match: 8. This CDR3 contains 18 residues. Germline V gene data show CDR1 as LGHNA and CDR2 as YSLEER. The CDR3 sequence: CASSQESLAGLNTGELFF. The CDR3 coding sequence is TGCGCCAGCAGCCAAGAGTCGTTAGCGGGACTTAACACCGGGGAGCTGTTTTTT.

J is TRBJ1-2 and V is TRBV10-3; TRBD1 is a possible D gene (5 bases). Trimming pared 8 bases from V and 4 bases from J, leaving 14 bases between. Germline V CDR1 and CDR2: ENHRY, SYGVKD. The CDR3 extends over 13 amino acids. The DNA for the CDR3 is TGTGCCATCGGAGCAGGGACTGGCTATGGCTACACCTTC. Its translation is CAIGAGTGYGYTF.

This clonotype was seen more than once but under ten times. This rearrangement joins TRBV12-3 or TRBV12-4 to TRBJ1-2; possibly TRBD1 for D (5 bases). The CDR3 contains 15 residues. V gave up 1 base and J gave up 8 bases, with 17 bases separating them. Here the CDR3 reads CASSLDRVRAKGYTF. The CDR3 DNA is TGTGCCAGCAGTTTAGATCGTGTCAGGGCCAAGGGCTACACCTTC.

This clonotype has only a few counts. V usage is TRBV11-2 and J usage is TRBJ2-1, with TRBD1 as a possible D gene (6 bases). The V end lost 3 bases, the J end lost 10 bases, and 13 bases lay between the germline ends. The V gene's germline CDR1 is SGHAT and CDR2 FQNNGV. The CDR3 has 13 residues. CDR3 sequence (DNA): TGTGCCAGCAGCTTCCTACAGGGAAACGAGCAGTTCTTC. This codes for CASSFLQGNEQFF.

Only one count was recorded for this clonotype. This could be a read error, since a much larger clone is one nucleotide away. The V and J genes are TRBV12-3 or TRBV12-4 and TRBJ2-7; a weak D match, TRBD2 (6 bases). This CDR3 contains 14 residues. V was trimmed by 4 bases and J by 0 bases, leaving 10 bases between them. Written as DNA, the CDR3 is TGTGCCAGCAGTTGGGCGGGGACCTCCTACGAGCAGTACTTC. This sequence encodes CASSWAGTSYEQYF.

The chain uses TRBV19 and TRBJ2-1; 7 nucleotides agree with TRBD2. V lost 7 bases, J lost 6 bases, and 9 bases stayed unmatched. The CDR3 runs to 14 residues. CDR1 LNHDA and CDR2 SQIVND come from the germline V gene (reference sequence). The CDR3 sequence: CASTSPGTTNEQFF. CDR3 sequence (DNA): TGTGCCAGTACCTCACCGGGGACTACCAATGAGCAGTTCTTC.

This clonotype was seen a few times. CDR3 sequence reads: CASSAGEGQETQYF. The CDR3 nucleotides read TGTGCCAGCAGTGCGGGAGAGGGTCAAGAGACCCAGTACTTC. The rearrangement uses TRBV25-1 and TRBJ2-5; TRBD2 might be the D (6 bases). Trimming shortened V by 4 bases and J by 2 bases, and 11 bases separated the two germline ends. The CDR3 spans 14 residues. Germline assignment: CDR1 MGHDK and CDR2 SYGVNS.

This clonotype appeared a few times. The rearrangement joins TRBV25-1 to TRBJ1-1, with D unclear. V was shortened by 3 bases and J by 1 base, with 6 bases between the two germline ends. CDR1 is MGHDK, CDR2 SYGVNS, per germline. The CDR3 is 13 amino acids. CDR3 sequence: CASSEGENTEAFF. For the CDR3, the DNA is TGTGCCAGCAGTGAGGGTGAGAACACTGAAGCTTTCTTT.

This clonotype appeared once. This rearrangement joins TRBV2 to TRBJ2-1; D may be TRBD1 (6 bases). V was trimmed by 4 bases and J by 0 bases, leaving 10 bases between them. The length of the CDR3 is 15 residues. CDR1 and CDR2 from the germline V gene are SNHLY and FYNNEI. CDR3 sequence reads: CASSGDRSSYNEQFF. CDR3 nucleotide sequence: TGTGCCAGCAGTGGCGACAGGTCCTCCTACAATGAGCAGTTCTTC.

This clonotype was found many times. This sequence joins TRBV6-5 and TRBJ2-5; TRBD2 aligns across 7 bases. Germline V gives CDR1 MNHEY, CDR2 SVGAGI. The CDR3 has 14 residues. Trimming removed 2 bases from V and 2 bases from J; junction bases left unmatched: 2. The CDR3 DNA follows: TGTGCCAGCAGTTACCGCGGGGGTCAAGAGACCCAGTACTTC. It specifies CASSYRGGQETQYF.

Only a few counts were recorded for this clonotype. This chain connects TRBV25-1 to TRBJ2-2; TRBD2 aligns across 15 bases. The CDR3 has 17 amino acids. After removal of 1 base from V and 8 bases from J, the junction contained 5 bases not matched to a gene. Germline CDR1 is MGHDK and CDR2 is SYGVNS. CDR3 nucleotides: TGTGCCAGCAGTGAATGGGGACTAGCGGGAGGTGGAGGGGAGCTGTTTTTT. Translated, it gives CASSEWGLAGGGGELFF.

This chain uses TRBV3-1 with TRBJ2-3; no clear D gene. V lost 0 bases and J 9 bases, leaving 10 bases between the germline ends. The CDR3 sequence is 13 residues long. Per the germline V gene, CDR1 is LGHDT and CDR2 is YNNKEL (reference sequence). CDR3: CASSQDMAGTQYF. The CDR3 DNA reads TGTGCCAGCAGCCAAGATATGGCCGGAACGCAGTATTTT.

In this sample, this clonotype turned up many times. This chain joins TRBV12-3 or TRBV12-4 and TRBJ2-7; unclear D gene. The CDR3 has 12 residues. Trimming removed 6 bases from V and 4 bases from J, with 10 bases in between. DNA for the CDR3: TGTGCCAGCAGCTTGTCGCCTTACGAGCAGTACTTC. It encodes CASSLSPYEQYF.

This clonotype occurred many times. The rearrangement links TRBV20-1 to TRBJ2-5, with a possible D match to TRBD2 (5 bases). The CDR3 is made up of 15 amino acids. The germline V gene encodes CDR1 DFQATT and CDR2 SNEGSKA (reference sequence). The V and J ends lost 0 bases and 5 bases respectively, with 16 bases between them. This chain's CDR3 is CSARDEAPEVETQYF. Here the CDR3 DNA reads TGCAGTGCTAGAGATGAGGCCCCGGAGGTGGAGACCCAGTACTTC.

This clonotype showed up just a few times. V is TRBV6-2 or TRBV6-3 and J is TRBJ2-1; D not resolved. From germline, CDR1 is MNHEY and CDR2 SVGEGT. V was cut by 6 bases and J by 6 bases, with 12 bases left in between. The length of the CDR3 is 13 residues. This chain's CDR3 is CASRDPPANEQFF. CDR3 bases: TGTGCCAGCAGGGACCCCCCGGCCAATGAGCAGTTCTTC.

The V call is TRBV5-1, the J call TRBJ2-3; TRBD2 agrees at 11 bases. Germline CDR1 and CDR2: SGHRS and YFSETQ. The CDR3 has 15 amino acids. J lost 5 bases, V lost 3 bases, and 5 bases had no gene match. This chain's CDR3 is CASSSLAGVIDTQYF. The CDR3 nucleotides read TGCGCCAGCAGCTCACTAGCGGGAGTTATAGATACGCAGTATTTT.

This clonotype was recorded only once. The chain joins TRBV24-1 to TRBJ1-1; D is perhaps TRBD1 (5 bases). Trimming removed 9 bases from V and 5 bases from J, with 15 bases in between. The germline V gene encodes CDR1 KGHDR and CDR2 SFDVKD. This CDR3 has 13 amino acids. CDR3: CATSRGVGTEAFF. In DNA form, the CDR3 reads TGTGCCACCTCAAGGGGCGTTGGGACTGAAGCTTTCTTT.

This clonotype was counted at least ten times. The chain couples TRBV27 to TRBJ2-1; no clear D. The germline CDR1 and CDR2 sequences are MNHEY and SMNVEV (reference sequence). Trimming shortened V by 6 bases and J by 6 bases, and 12 bases separated the two germline ends. This CDR3 region has 13 residues. The CDR3: CASRGLLGNEQFF. The DNA of the CDR3 is TGTGCCAGCAGGGGCCTCCTGGGCAATGAGCAGTTCTTC.

The J gene is TRBJ1-5, the V gene TRBV12-3 or TRBV12-4, with D perhaps TRBD1 (6 bases). This CDR3 comprises 15 residues. With 2 bases removed from V and 2 bases from J, the gap between germline ends came to 10 bases. DNA of the CDR3: TGTGCCAGCAGTTTACGCCCAGGGGGCAATCAGCCCCAGCATTTT. Encoded protein: CASSLRPGGNQPQHF.

In this sample, this clonotype turned up once. A read error is likely, as this CDR3 ends without the conserved phenylalanine or tryptophan. The V call is TRBV4-1, the J call TRBJ1-2, with D unclear. The CDR3 runs to 16 residues. Trimming stripped 0 bases from V and 5 bases from J, with 16 bases between. Germline CDR1 and CDR2: MGHRA and YSYEKL. The CDR3 DNA reads TGCGCCAGCAGCCAAGATCGTAACACCCCTAGGTATGGCTACACCTAC. Its protein is CASSQDRNTPRYGYTY.

The CDR3 region has the DNA TGTGCCACCAGCGACAGTACGGGACAGGCAATGAAGACCCAGTACTTC. Translating gives CATSDSTGQAMKTQYF. The J gene is TRBJ2-5, the V gene TRBV24-1; 8 bases line up with TRBD1. The germline V gene encodes CDR1 KGHDR and CDR2 SFDVKD. The J segment lost 6 bases and the V segment lost 7 bases, leaving 15 bases of the junction unmatched. The CDR3 runs 16 residues.

This clonotype was seen a handful of times. The chain combines TRBV20-1 with TRBJ1-1; D is uncertain. CDR1 is DFQATT and CDR2 is SNEGSKA in the germline V gene (reference sequence). The CDR3 extends over 13 amino acids. The CDR3: CRIDRQMNTEAFF. For the CDR3, the DNA is TGCAGAATTGACCGGCAGATGAACACTGAAGCTTTCTTT.

J is TRBJ2-3 and V is TRBV5-1; D unresolved. CDR1 and CDR2 (germline): SGHRS, YFSETQ. The CDR3 sequence is 14 residues long. The ends were cut back, 3 bases at V and 3 bases at J, with 11 bases in the middle. For the CDR3, the DNA is TGCGCCAGCAGCTCTTGGACGGGTACAGATACGCAGTATTTT. It translates to CASSSWTGTDTQYF.

This clonotype was seen a few times. V gene TRBV12-3 or TRBV12-4 combines with J gene TRBJ1-6, with D maybe TRBD1 (5 bases). V shed 5 bases and J shed 2 bases, with 16 bases lying between them. The CDR3 totals 17 residues. The CDR3 nucleotides read TGTGCCAGCAGTCTGGGTGCCCCGGACACCTATAATTCACCCCTCCACTTT. This sequence encodes CASSLGAPDTYNSPLHF.

This clonotype was seen a few times. The gene calls are TRBV5-1 and TRBJ1-2; 7 bases line up with TRBD1. Losses at the gene ends were 0 bases for V and 3 bases for J; bases not matched to a gene: 2. Germline values: CDR1 SGHRS, CDR2 YFSETQ. There are 14 residues in the CDR3. The CDR3 here is CASSLETGYYGYTF. CDR3 coding DNA: TGCGCCAGCAGCTTGGAGACAGGGTACTATGGCTACACCTTC.

The V gene is TRBV20-1, the J gene TRBJ2-3; no firm D call. The V gene's germline CDR1 is DFQATT and CDR2 SNEGSKA (reference sequence). This CDR3 has 11 residues. V lost 6 bases and J 5 bases, leaving 9 bases between the germline ends. The CDR3 loop is CSAAAGDTQYF. CDR3 nucleotides: TGCAGTGCGGCCGCTGGAGATACGCAGTATTTT.

With regard to this clonotype: An end of the junction does not agree with germline; a read error may underlie this. The rearrangement joins TRBV27 to TRBJ2-1; TRBD1 agrees at 10 bases. The CDR3 sequence is 15 residues long. Per the germline V gene, CDR1 is MNHEY and CDR2 is SMNVEV (reference sequence). The CDR3 DNA follows: TGTGCCAGTCGCGAGACAGGGGGCTCGTACAATGAGCGGTTCTTC. This sequence encodes CASRETGGSYNERFF.

The V call is TRBV4-1, the J call TRBJ2-3; D gene ambiguous. This CDR3 has 13 amino acids. Germline values: CDR1 MGHRA, CDR2 YSYEKL. V lost 5 bases and J lost 4, with 10 bases in between. This chain's CDR3 is CASSVPEADTQYF. Here the CDR3 DNA reads TGCGCCAGCAGCGTACCAGAAGCAGATACGCAGTATTTT.

This clonotype has at least ten counts. CDR3 bases: TGTGCCACCAGCAGAGATAGGGGCCAGCCCCAGCATTTT. This codes for CATSRDRGQPQHF. The chain is built from TRBV15 and TRBJ1-5, with D maybe TRBD1 (5 bases). V lost 0 bases and J lost 7, with 7 bases in between. CDR1 and CDR2 from the germline V gene are LNHNV and YYDKDF (reference sequence). The CDR3 runs to 13 residues.